A selection of T cell receptor beta chains follows, all from one sample in a study of shared clonotypes between healthy human individuals. Produced via immunoSEQ multiplex PCR; TCRdb's table is partial and in-frame only. The table includes 1,500,000 or so clones, roughly 97% detected once. Sequenced: naive CD4+ T cells sorted from blood. These receptors originate from a man younger than 40 in good health. Both conserved end residues are part of each CDR3. D genes are given only for firm matches. The listing skips clone size in some rows; elsewhere it reads once, few, many or a size class.

clone_size j_call d_call v_call cdr3_aa cdr3_nt
once TRBJ2-5 NA TRBV7-9 CASSLALQWKETQYF TGTGCCAGCAGCTTAGCCCTCCAATGGAAAGAGACCCAGTACTTC
NA TRBJ2-7 TRBD2 TRBV19 CASTGLADYEQYF TGTGCCAGTACGGGACTAGCGGACTACGAGCAGTACTTC
few TRBJ1-4 NA TRBV7-9 CASSLTLLGATNEKLFF TGTGCCAGCAGCTTAACCCTTCTGGGAGCAACTAATGAAAAACTGTTTTTT
NA TRBJ2-5 TRBD1 TRBV10-3 CAIGTGKQETQYF TGTGCCATCGGGACAGGCAAGCAAGAGACCCAGTACTTC
NA TRBJ2-7 NA TRBV5-1 CASSLEVHSYEQYF TGCGCCAGCAGCTTGGAGGTCCACTCCTACGAGCAGTACTTC
NA TRBJ1-2 NA TRBV6-5 CASSYSGLRGYTF TGTGCCAGCAGTTACTCGGGGTTACGGGGCTACACCTTC
NA TRBJ1-1 NA TRBV7-9 CASSRRNTEAFF TGTGCCAGCAGCCGCCGGAACACTGAAGCTTTCTTT
NA TRBJ2-5 TRBD2 TRBV11-2 CASSTLAGGHRGYETQYF TGTGCCAGCAGCACGTTAGCGGGAGGTCACCGTGGGTACGAGACCCAGTACTTC
NA TRBJ2-1 NA TRBV25-1 CASSGIGAYNEQFF TGTGCCAGCAGTGGTATTGGAGCTTACAATGAGCAGTTCTTC
NA TRBJ2-3 TRBD2 TRBV6-1 CASRAAGGPPDTQYF TGTGCCAGCAGAGCAGCGGGAGGGCCACCAGATACGCAGTATTTT
NA TRBJ2-7 NA TRBV4-3 CASSLGGGSTFYEQYF TGCGCCAGCAGCCTGGGAGGAGGAAGCACCTTTTACGAGCAGTACTTC
NA TRBJ2-5 NA TRBV4-2 CASSQQRWARETQYF TGTGCCAGCAGCCAGCAGCGGTGGGCAAGGGAGACCCAGTACTTC
once TRBJ2-2 NA TRBV25-1 CASSGTAHQNTGELFF TGTGCCAGCAGTGGGACAGCACACCAGAACACCGGGGAGCTGTTTTTT
NA TRBJ1-5 NA TRBV29-1 CSVSGQRGNQPQHF TGCAGCGTTTCGGGACAAAGAGGCAATCAGCCCCAGCATTTT
NA TRBJ2-1 NA TRBV5-1 CASSPGGDRLFISQFF TGCGCCAGCAGCCCCGGGGGAGACAGGTTATTCATTTCTCAGTTCTTC
NA TRBJ1-3 NA TRBV9 CASSVEGALTGNTIYF TGTGCCAGCAGCGTAGAAGGGGCTCTGACTGGAAACACCATATATTTT
NA TRBJ2-5 TRBD2 TRBV5-5 CASSLAPGLAGKETQYF TGTGCCAGCAGCTTGGCCCCGGGACTAGCGGGAAAAGAGACCCAGTACTTC
once TRBJ2-7 TRBD2 TRBV25-1 CASSEYGLAGGGEQYF TGTGCCAGCAGTGAATATGGGCTAGCGGGAGGAGGCGAGCAGTACTTC
NA TRBJ2-3 NA TRBV28 CASTRTGTDTQYF TGTGCCAGCACAAGAACCGGGACAGATACGCAGTATTTT
NA TRBJ2-3 NA TRBV5-1 CASSPVGVTDTQYF TGCGCCAGCAGCCCGGTGGGGGTAACAGATACGCAGTATTTT
NA TRBJ2-4 NA TRBV6-5 CASSRGAAKNIQYF TGTGCCAGCAGCCGGGGGGCAGCCAAAAACATTCAGTACTTC
NA TRBJ2-3 TRBD2 TRBV9 CASSRTSGRITDTQYF TGTGCCAGCAGTCGGACTAGCGGGAGGATCACAGATACGCAGTATTTT
NA TRBJ2-2 NA TRBV28 CASGLGAGYTGELFF TGTGCCAGCGGCCTCGGCGCGGGATACACCGGGGAGCTGTTTTTT
NA TRBJ1-4 TRBD1 TRBV18 CASSDRGGFNEKLFF TGTGCCAGCTCAGACCGAGGGGGCTTTAATGAAAAACTGTTTTTT
NA TRBJ2-3 NA TRBV7-2 CASEVSGYQGDTQYF TGTGCCAGCGAAGTCTCGGGCTACCAGGGAGATACGCAGTATTTT
NA TRBJ2-3 TRBD2 TRBV5-1 CASSLRGSGRTTDTQYF TGCGCCAGCAGCTTGAGGGGTAGCGGGAGGACCACAGATACGCAGTATTTT
NA TRBJ2-1 NA TRBV7-2 CASSLVSTFTYNEQFF TGTGCCAGCAGCTTAGTCAGCACATTCACCTACAATGAGCAGTTCTTC
NA TRBJ2-7 TRBD1 TRBV30 CAWRQPGTVYEQYF TGTGCCTGGAGACAACCCGGGACAGTCTACGAGCAGTACTTC
NA TRBJ2-1 TRBD2 TRBV28 CASIPPGLAGVGNEQFF TGTGCCAGCATCCCACCGGGACTAGCGGGAGTTGGCAATGAGCAGTTCTTC
NA TRBJ1-5 NA TRBV28 CASNPVGEGDRPQHF TGTGCCAGCAACCCGGTCGGGGAGGGAGATCGGCCCCAGCATTTT
NA TRBJ2-7 NA TRBV15 CATSRVGPNEQYF TGTGCCACCAGCAGAGTTGGTCCTAACGAGCAGTACTTC
NA TRBJ1-5 TRBD1 TRBV5-1 CASSQGEVDQPQHF TGCGCCAGCAGCCAGGGGGAGGTTGATCAGCCCCAGCATTTT
NA TRBJ1-1 TRBD1 TRBV28 CASSPPGQGKGTEAFF TGTGCCAGCAGTCCCCCGGGACAGGGGAAGGGAACTGAAGCTTTCTTT
NA TRBJ2-5 NA TRBV11-2 CASSLGGDPQETQYF TGTGCCAGCAGCTTGGGCGGGGACCCACAAGAGACCCAGTACTTC
NA TRBJ2-5 NA TRBV4-3 CASSRGELGKVQETQYF TGCGCCAGCAGCCGAGGGGAGTTGGGGAAGGTCCAAGAGACCCAGTACTTC
once TRBJ2-5 NA TRBV28 CASSLRTIQETQYF TGTGCCAGCAGTTTACGGACTATCCAAGAGACCCAGTACTTC
few TRBJ1-1 NA TRBV2 CASSVIGEAFF TGTGCCAGCAGTGTCATCGGTGAAGCTTTCTTT
once TRBJ2-7 NA TRBV5-5 CASIEVRDRSYEQYF TGTGCCAGCATCGAAGTTCGCGACAGATCCTACGAGCAGTACTTC
NA TRBJ2-1 TRBD1 TRBV28 CASSFPRDREPDSYNEQFF TGTGCCAGCAGTTTCCCCCGGGACAGGGAACCTGACTCCTACAATGAGCAGTTCTTC
NA TRBJ2-5 TRBD1 TRBV29-1 CSVKRGTGGIETQYF TGCAGCGTGAAAAGGGGGACAGGGGGCATCGAGACCCAGTACTTC
NA TRBJ2-2 TRBD2 TRBV10-3 CAVPKRESGELFF TGTGCCGTCCCTAAGCGGGAGTCCGGGGAGCTGTTTTTT
NA TRBJ2-3 NA TRBV5-4 CASSFGLLGAADTQYF TGTGCCAGCAGCTTTGGTCTGCTGGGGGCGGCAGATACGCAGTATTTT
NA TRBJ2-1 TRBD1 TRBV27 CASSLWGTGGMNEQFF TGTGCCAGCAGTTTATGGGGGACAGGGGGCATGAATGAGCAGTTCTTC
NA TRBJ2-1 NA TRBV7-9 CASIRGSYNEQFF TGTGCCAGCATTCGAGGCTCCTACAATGAGCAGTTCTTC
NA TRBJ1-5 NA TRBV4-1 CASSQRVGDYQPQHF TGCGCCAGCAGCCAAAGGGTGGGGGATTATCAGCCCCAGCATTTT
NA TRBJ2-5 TRBD1 TRBV5-1 CASSLMGQSETQYF TGCGCCAGCAGCTTGATGGGACAGTCGGAGACCCAGTACTTC
NA TRBJ2-2 TRBD2 TRBV9 CASSVATLVAGGPGELFF TGTGCCAGCAGCGTAGCTACGTTGGTAGCGGGAGGGCCCGGGGAGCTGTTTTTT
NA TRBJ1-2 TRBD1 TRBV10-2 CASSEWTGGSIYGYTF TGCGCCAGCAGTGAATGGACAGGGGGCTCTATCTATGGCTACACCTTC
NA TRBJ1-2 TRBD1 TRBV28 CASSFRDRGNGYTF TGTGCCAGCAGTTTTCGGGACAGGGGGAATGGCTACACCTTC
NA TRBJ2-1 TRBD1 TRBV18 CASSYGTVNEQFF TGTGCCAGCTCTTACGGGACAGTCAATGAGCAGTTCTTC
NA TRBJ2-3 NA TRBV9 CASSAATDTQYF TGTGCCAGCAGCGCGGCGACAGATACGCAGTATTTT
NA TRBJ1-2 TRBD1 TRBV28 CASSFGTGGGYGYTF TGTGCCAGCAGTTTCGGAACAGGGGGCGGTTATGGCTACACCTTC
NA TRBJ2-1 NA TRBV9 CASSVFTHNEQFF TGTGCCAGCAGCGTTTTCACCCACAATGAGCAGTTCTTC
once TRBJ2-2 TRBD2 TRBV6-4 CASTPLAGVSGELFF TGTGCCAGCACCCCCCTAGCGGGAGTCTCAGGGGAGCTGTTTTTT
NA TRBJ1-5 NA TRBV6-8 CASSWGDGSNQPQHF TGTGCCAGCAGTTGGGGGGACGGTAGCAATCAGCCCCAGCATTTT